What follows are 3 T cell receptor beta chains derived from one specimen sequenced in a study of CD8 T cells in ankylosing spondylitis. TCRdb redid the calling of the 5' RACE reads with MiXCR, one entry per CDR3 protein. The sample has 210,000 or so distinct CDR3 sequences; more than 25% are singletons. The material sequenced was blood, either unsorted or a sorted T cell fraction (not recorded which). These receptors were obtained from a male donor with ankylosing spondylitis or in good health (not recorded which).

This clonotype was seen ten or more times. V usage is TRBV6-5 and J usage is TRBJ2-7; D ambiguous. V lost 0 bases and J 0 bases, leaving 9 bases between the germline ends. Germline CDR1 is MNHEY and CDR2 is SVGAGI. This CDR3 is built from 15 residues. The CDR3 protein is CASSYSIDSSYEQYF. The DNA for the CDR3 is TGTGCCAGCAGTTACTCTATTGACTCCTCCTACGAGCAGTACTTC.

This clonotype was seen repeatedly, ten times or more. This rearrangement joins TRBV6-1 to TRBJ2-5; 7 bases line up with TRBD2. The length of the CDR3 is 14 residues. Per germline, CDR1 MNHNS and CDR2 SASEGT. With 6 bases clipped from V and 4 bases from J, the junction kept 8 bases outside the gene matches. The CDR3 sequence is CASRREAVRETQYF. CDR3 DNA sequence: TGTGCCAGCAGACGGGAGGCGGTTCGAGAGACCCAGTACTTC.

This clonotype was seen more than once but under ten times. The chain joins TRBV5-5 to TRBJ2-1; 10 bases match TRBD1. Germline V gene sequence: CDR1 SGHKS, CDR2 YYEKEE (reference sequence). The J segment lost 6 bases and the V segment lost 3 bases, leaving 15 bases of the junction unmatched. The CDR3 runs to 18 residues. The CDR3 DNA reads TGTGCCAGCAGCTGGGGGACAGGGGATTTGACAGATGCCAATGAGCAGTTCTTC. This translates into CASSWGTGDLTDANEQFF.